The following is a TCR beta chain sequence with its context. Its antigen is undetermined. This entry comes from a study of beta chain features in type 1 diabetes. The study's findings and limits: In all four CD4+ subsets, TCRB CDR3 length was significantly, moderately reduced in type 1 diabetes.

V lost 0 bases to trimming and J lost 14 bases; unmatched junction nucleotides: 7. This CDR3 is built from 13 residues. The germline CDR1 and CDR2 sequences are SEHNR and FQNEAQ (reference sequence). The investigators reverse transcribed all of the isolated RNA, so they sequenced expressed TCRB transcripts. Some clones are missing from TCRdb's copy, which holds only in-frame ones; the method was immunoSEQ multiplex PCR. Of 230,000 or so clones in the sample, approximately 16% were seen once. This TCR was recovered from a man younger than 45 with type 1 diabetes. Material for sequencing was naive CD4+ T cells from blood. This chain joins TRBV7-9 and TRBJ2-1; 7 bases are a match to TRBD1. The CDR3 DNA follows: TGTGCCAGCAGCTTAGCGGGGTTAACAGGGGAGTTCTTC. Translated: CASSLAGLTGEFF.